The source of this TCR beta chain is a study of tumor-infiltrating lymphocytes in glioblastoma multiforme. Notes on the study in general: No surface-marker sorting into functional T cell subtypes was done. Detected clone frequencies may not reflect cell counts, being RNA-based. The TCR and somatic mutation analysis included just one glioblastoma patient.

TCR beta libraries were built from RNA through three nested multiplex PCR rounds using modified ARM-PCR. Unique molecular identifiers were not described for the libraries. In TCRdb, the multiplex PCR reads were re-called with MiXCR into one record per CDR3 protein. Among about 32,000 distinct CDR3 sequences listed, approximately 66% were seen once. The V gene lost 1 base and the J gene lost 2 bases, with 4 bases spanning the gap. Germline V lookup: CDR1 MGHRA, CDR2 YSYEKL. This CDR3 contains 13 residues. Turning to this clonotype: Its antigen is not identified.

Sequencing used brain tumor tissue. This receptor was obtained from a male donor with glioblastoma. The chain recombines TRBV4-1 with TRBJ2-3; D not resolved. The CDR3 nucleotides read TGCGCCAGCAGCCAAGGGCCCACAGATACGCAGTATTTT. This translates into CASSQGPTDTQYF.